Below are 14 T cell receptor beta chains sequenced from a single sample in a study of cytomegalovirus exposure and HLA in healthy donors. Primers: 60 Vbeta forward and 13 Jbeta reverse. Clones were sequenced by immunoSEQ multiplex PCR, and TCRdb holds only the in-frame ones, with some missing. The table lists approximately 150,000 clones, just over 75% of them singletons. The sequencing sample was made of PBMCs. These receptors were taken from a man aged 35-49 years in good health and CMV-seronegative.

This clone came up once. V gene TRBV7-6 combines with J gene TRBJ2-7, with 7 bases matching TRBD1. V lost 1 base, J lost 0 bases, and 3 bases stayed unmatched. The CDR3 totals 15 residues. The germline gives CDR1 SGHVS, CDR2 FNYEAQ. The CDR3 loop is CASSLDGTASYEQYF. The CDR3 DNA is TGTGCCAGCAGCTTAGATGGGACAGCCTCCTACGAGCAGTACTTC.

The sample holds one count of this clone. This chain uses TRBV5-1 with TRBJ2-6; D is undetermined. Germline V CDR1 and CDR2: SGHRS, YFSETQ. The CDR3 contains 15 residues. Trimming removed 3 bases from V and 4 bases from J, with 11 bases in between. CDR3 bases: TGCGCCAGCAGCTCCACCCTAACCGGGGCCAACGTCCTGACTTTC. Its translation: CASSSTLTGANVLTF.

The chain links TRBV29-1 to TRBJ2-3; TRBD1 matches at 8 bases. This CDR3 has 12 amino acids. In germline, CDR1 is SQVTM, CDR2 ANQGSEA. V gave up 4 bases and J gave up 5 bases; unmatched junction bases: 2. The CDR3 spells CSVAQGGDTQYF. In DNA form, the CDR3 reads TGCAGCGTTGCACAGGGGGGAGATACGCAGTATTTT.

The CDR3 nucleotides are TGTGCCAGCAGCCCCCGGGAGGGCCAGGAGACCCAGTACTTC. Protein sequence: CASSPREGQETQYF. This rearrangement joins TRBV5-6 to TRBJ2-5, with 8 nucleotides matching TRBD2. The CDR3 spans 14 residues. J gave up 5 bases and V 4 bases, and 7 bases lay outside the gene matches. Germline CDR1 SGHDT, CDR2 YYEEEE.

V usage is TRBV7-9 and J usage is TRBJ1-2, with a tentative D call TRBD1 (5 bases). The CDR3 has 13 residues. Germline V gives CDR1 SEHNR, CDR2 FQNEAQ (reference sequence). Trimming took 4 bases from V and 6 from J, leaving 12 bases between them. The CDR3: CASSSSQGDGYTF. In nucleotides, the CDR3 is TGTGCCAGCAGCTCCAGTCAGGGCGATGGCTACACCTTC. Drawing the rest from reference TRBV7-9 and TRBJ1-2, the complete variable domain is DTGVSQNPRHKITKRGQNVTFRCDPISEHNRLYWYRQTLGQGPEFLTYFQNEAQLEKSRLLSDRFSAERPKGSFSTLEIQRTEQGDSAMYLCASSSSQGDGYTFGSGTRLTVV.

DNA of the CDR3: TGTGCCAGCAATCTAGAAAACGTCGGGGAGCTGTTTTTT. Translation: CASNLENVGELFF. This chain links TRBV2 with TRBJ2-2; D unresolved. From germline, CDR1 is SNHLY and CDR2 FYNNEI. V was trimmed by 7 bases and J by 7 bases, leaving 13 bases between them. This CDR3 has 13 amino acids.

The chain recombines TRBV7-2 with TRBJ2-7; 10 positions match TRBD1. Germline trimming cut 6 bases from V and 4 bases from J; bases unmatched to any gene: 9. This CDR3 is 15 amino acids long. Germline assignment: CDR1 SGHTA and CDR2 FQGNSA. CDR3 sequence: CASSYRTGGRYEQYV. The CDR3, as DNA: TGTGCCAGCAGTTATCGGACAGGGGGAAGGTACGAGCAGTACGTC.

The chain has TRBV25-1 and TRBJ1-4; D may be TRBD1 (5 bases). CDR3 length: 16 amino acids. CDR1 and CDR2 from the germline V gene are MGHDK and SYGVNS. The V end lost 3 bases, the J end lost 0 bases, and 11 bases lay between the germline ends. CDR3 protein: CASSDPRGATNEKLFF. CDR3 DNA: TGTGCCAGCAGTGACCCAAGGGGTGCAACTAATGAAAAACTGTTTTTT.

The chain employs TRBV4-1 and TRBJ2-7; D possibly corresponds to TRBD2 (6 bases). The germline V and J ends were trimmed by 0 bases and 0 bases, with 12 bases remaining between them. The CDR3 loop spans 16 amino acids. Germline CDR1 reads MGHRA; CDR2 reads YSYEKL. CDR3 in amino acids: CASSQDRGGTSYEQYF. CDR3 DNA sequence: TGCGCCAGCAGCCAAGATCGCGGCGGGACCTCCTACGAGCAGTACTTC.

J is TRBJ1-2 and V is TRBV11-2, with 8 nucleotides matching TRBD1. This CDR3 has 14 residues. CDR1 and CDR2 from the germline V gene are SGHAT and FQNNGV. The J segment lost 8 bases and the V segment lost 5 bases, leaving 10 bases of the junction unmatched. The CDR3 bases are TGTGCCAGCAGCCACCTCACAGGGGGAGGAGGCTACACCTTC. The encoded protein is CASSHLTGGGGYTF. Combining the CDR3 with reference TRBV11-2 and TRBJ1-2 gives the whole variable domain EAGVAQSPRYKIIEKRQSVAFWCNPISGHATLYWYQQILGQGPKLLIQFQNNGVVDDSQLPKDRFSAERLKGVDSTLKIQPAKLEDSAVYLCASSHLTGGGGYTFGSGTRLTVV.

This chain links TRBV5-8 with TRBJ2-2; D is perhaps TRBD2 (5 bases). The CDR3 has 15 residues. CDR1 is SGHTS, CDR2 YDEGEE, per germline. The V end was cut by 2 bases, the J end by 5 bases, with 13 bases between. Here the CDR3 DNA reads TGTGCCAGCAGCTTAAGAGGGAGAAGGACCGGGGAGCTGTTTTTT. Protein: CASSLRGRRTGELFF.

This chain joins TRBV15 and TRBJ2-1, with a tentative D call TRBD2 (6 bases). This CDR3 is built from 13 residues. V lost 1 base and J lost 15, with 16 bases in between. CDR1 is LNHNV, CDR2 YYDKDF, per germline (reference sequence). CDR3 coding DNA: TGTGCCACCAGCAGAGGTCGGGAGTGGTCGCCGTTCTTC. Its protein is CATSRGREWSPFF.

The CDR3 DNA is TGCGCCAGCAGCCAACTTGAGCCAGGGGGATCAAGTCTGTTTTTT. This gives the protein CASSQLEPGGSSLFF. This chain connects TRBV5-1 to TRBJ1-4; 7 bases align to TRBD1. The CDR3 consists of 15 residues. Unmatched junction bases numbered 17, after V lost 4 bases and J lost 14 bases. Germline assignment: CDR1 SGHRS and CDR2 YFSETQ.

The chain carries TRBV4-1 and TRBJ2-1; TRBD2 matches at 7 bases. CDR3 length equals 16 residues. The ends lost 1 base at V and 0 bases at J; junction bases unmatched: 3. Germline CDR1 is MGHRA and CDR2 is YSYEKL. CDR3 sequence reads: CASSQAGRSSYNEQFF. CDR3 bases: TGCGCCAGCAGCCAAGCCGGGAGGAGCTCCTACAATGAGCAGTTCTTC.